Reported below is one T cell receptor (beta chain). Antigen unknown. This record belongs to a study of cytomegalovirus exposure and HLA in healthy donors. Study-level findings and limits: DRB1 showed the most TCR associations and HLA-C the fewest in a later analysis, as rates varied by HLA locus. Among the sequence variants, a highly shared cluster was likely an artifact of sequencing.

The study ran its PCR with 60 Vbeta and 13 Jbeta primers. Profiled with immunoSEQ multiplex PCR; TCRdb holds only in-frame clones, not every one. The profile shows 90,000 to 120,000 clones, 70% to 85% of them singletons. There are 15 residues in the CDR3. CDR1 SGHNT and CDR2 YYREEE come from the germline V gene (reference sequence). V was clipped by 4 bases and J by 8 bases, with 21 bases between them. Specimen: PBMCs. The receptor was derived from a male donor in good health and CMV-seronegative. The chain couples TRBV5-4 to TRBJ1-2; D perhaps matches TRBD1 (5 bases). CDR3 loop: CASSGGGLGQEGYTF. CDR3 sequence (DNA): TGTGCCAGCAGCGGGGGGGGTTTGGGGCAGGAGGGCTACACCTTC.